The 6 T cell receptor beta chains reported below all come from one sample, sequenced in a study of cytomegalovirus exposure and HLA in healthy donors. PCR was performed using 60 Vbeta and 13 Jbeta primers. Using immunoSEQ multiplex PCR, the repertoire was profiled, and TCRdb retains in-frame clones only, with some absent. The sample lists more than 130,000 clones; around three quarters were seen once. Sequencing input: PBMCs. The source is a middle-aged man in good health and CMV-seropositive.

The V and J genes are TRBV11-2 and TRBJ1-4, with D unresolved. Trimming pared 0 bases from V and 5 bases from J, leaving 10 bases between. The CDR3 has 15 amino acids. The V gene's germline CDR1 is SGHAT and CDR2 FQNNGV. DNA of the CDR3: TGTGCCAGCAGCTTAGATCCCGGGGTGAATGAAAAACTGTTTTTT. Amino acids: CASSLDPGVNEKLFF. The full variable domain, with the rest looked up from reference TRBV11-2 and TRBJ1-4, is EAGVAQSPRYKIIEKRQSVAFWCNPISGHATLYWYQQILGQGPKLLIQFQNNGVVDDSQLPKDRFSAERLKGVDSTLKIQPAKLEDSAVYLCASSLDPGVNEKLFFGSGTQLSVL.

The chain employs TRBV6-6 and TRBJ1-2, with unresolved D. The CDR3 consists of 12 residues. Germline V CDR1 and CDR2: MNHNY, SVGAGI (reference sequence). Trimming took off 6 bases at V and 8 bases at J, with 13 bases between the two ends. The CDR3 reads CASSLGGGGYTF. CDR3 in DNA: TGTGCCAGCAGCCTCGGAGGTGGCGGCTACACCTTC.

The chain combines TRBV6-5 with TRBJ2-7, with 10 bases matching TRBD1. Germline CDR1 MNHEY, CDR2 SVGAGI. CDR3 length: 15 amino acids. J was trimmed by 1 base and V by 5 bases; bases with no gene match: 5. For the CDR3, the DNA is TGTGCCAGCAGTATTCGGGACAGGGGATCCTACGAGCAGTACTTC. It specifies CASSIRDRGSYEQYF.

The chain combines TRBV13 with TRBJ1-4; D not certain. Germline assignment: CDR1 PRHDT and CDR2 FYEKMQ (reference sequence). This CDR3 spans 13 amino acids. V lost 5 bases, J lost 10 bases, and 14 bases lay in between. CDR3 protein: CASSQRGKGKLFF. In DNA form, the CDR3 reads TGTGCCAGCAGCCAGAGAGGGAAGGGAAAACTGTTTTTT. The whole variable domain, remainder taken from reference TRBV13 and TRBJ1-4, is AAGVIQSPRHLIKEKRETATLKCYPIPRHDTVYWYQQGPGQDPQFLISFYEKMQSDKGSIPDRFSAQQFSDYHSELNMSSLELGDSALYFCASSQRGKGKLFFGSGTQLSVL.

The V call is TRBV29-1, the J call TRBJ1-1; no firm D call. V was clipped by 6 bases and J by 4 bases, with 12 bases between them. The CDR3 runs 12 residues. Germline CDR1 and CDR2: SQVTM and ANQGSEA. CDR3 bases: TGCAGCGTAGGGCGGGGAGGCACTGAAGCTTTCTTT. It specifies CSVGRGGTEAFF. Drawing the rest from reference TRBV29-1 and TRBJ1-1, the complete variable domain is SAVISQKPSRDICQRGTSLTIQCQVDSQVTMMFWYRQQPGQSLTLIATANQGSEATYESGFVIDKFPISRPNLTFSTLTVSNMSPEDSSIYLCSVGRGGTEAFFGQGTRLTVV.

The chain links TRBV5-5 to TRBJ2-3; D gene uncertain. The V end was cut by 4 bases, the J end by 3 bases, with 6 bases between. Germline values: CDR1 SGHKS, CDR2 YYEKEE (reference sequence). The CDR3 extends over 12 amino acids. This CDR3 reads CASSLYTDTQYF. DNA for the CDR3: TGTGCCAGCAGCCTCTATACAGATACGCAGTATTTT.